This T cell receptor (beta chain) was sequenced in a study of identical twins. General study points: Sequences that were out-of-frame, alpha and twin-shared displayed an excess of low generation probability.

In TCRdb, the 5' RACE reads were re-called with MiXCR into one record per CDR3 protein. In the table there are 450,000 or so distinct CDR3 sequences, 13% to 15% of which are singletons. As concerns this clonotype: What it recognizes is unknown.

The CDR3 is 15 residues long. Trimming took off 3 bases at V and 6 bases at J, with 14 bases between the two ends. These data also featured in a second study, about yellow fever vaccine responses in identical twins.

The chain is built from TRBV12-3 or TRBV12-4 and TRBJ1-4, with D perhaps TRBD1 (5 bases). This clonotype was sampled from a woman aged 18-29 years in good health. Specimen: CD4+ T cells sorted from blood. The CDR3 DNA follows: TGTGCCAGCAGTTTCTCTGGGGGAGATGATGAAAAACTGTTTTTT. This sequence encodes CASSFSGGDDEKLFF.